Following are 19 T cell receptor beta chains from one sample sequenced in a study of blood T cell repertoires in COVID-19. Produced via immunoSEQ multiplex PCR; TCRdb's table is partial and in-frame only. The sample yields about 260,000 clones, around four fifths seen once. Source material: peripheral blood. The receptors stem from a man between 60 and 70 years old with acute or convalescent COVID-19.

The chain is built from TRBV15 and TRBJ1-6; 9 positions match TRBD1. Germline V CDR1 and CDR2: LNHNV, YYDKDF (reference sequence). Trimming cost V 3 bases and J 7 bases; bases outside gene matches: 1. This CDR3 has 14 amino acids. The CDR3 here is CATSRTGGNSPLHF. The CDR3 region has the DNA TGTGCCACCAGCAGGACAGGGGGAAATTCACCCCTCCACTTT.

The chain joins TRBV7-2 to TRBJ2-7, with D maybe TRBD2 (5 bases). Germline CDR1 and CDR2: SGHTA and FQGNSA. The CDR3 is 15 residues long. The V and J ends lost 5 bases and 2 bases respectively, with 16 bases between them. This CDR3 reads CASSHGPGYPYEQYF. Here the CDR3 DNA reads TGTGCCAGCAGCCATGGTCCGGGGTACCCCTACGAGCAGTACTTC.

The genes are TRBV4-1 and TRBJ2-7, with D maybe TRBD2 (5 bases). Germline V gives CDR1 MGHRA, CDR2 YSYEKL. Trimming took 8 bases from V and 2 from J, leaving 19 bases between them. This CDR3 has 15 amino acids. The CDR3 nucleotides read TGCGCCAGCCGCCTTAAAGCGGTGGGGACCTACGAGCAGTACTTC. Amino acids: CASRLKAVGTYEQYF.

V is TRBV15 and J is TRBJ1-4; no reliable D call. The germline V and J ends were trimmed by 3 bases and 6 bases, with 20 bases remaining between them. The CDR3 has 17 amino acids. Germline V lookup: CDR1 LNHNV, CDR2 YYDKDF (reference sequence). The CDR3 here is CATSSYNGPGYDEKLFF. CDR3 sequence (DNA): TGTGCCACCAGCAGCTACAATGGCCCAGGCTACGATGAAAAACTGTTTTTT.

Here the CDR3 reads CASSLQGANTEAFF. CDR3 sequence (DNA): TGTGCCAGCAGCTTGCAGGGGGCCAACACTGAAGCTTTCTTT. This chain links TRBV5-8 with TRBJ1-1, with TRBD1 matching over 8 bases. The CDR3 contains 14 residues. With V trimmed by 1 base and J by 2 bases, 1 base remained unmatched. Germline V gives CDR1 SGHTS, CDR2 YDEGEE.

This rearrangement joins TRBV5-1 to TRBJ2-1; D is ambiguous. V was cut by 2 bases and J by 4 bases, with 4 bases left in between. The length of the CDR3 is 12 residues. The germline V gene encodes CDR1 SGHRS and CDR2 YFSETQ. The chain's CDR3 is CASSLEYNEQFF. The DNA for the CDR3 is TGCGCCAGCAGCTTAGAGTACAATGAGCAGTTCTTC.

The rearrangement uses TRBV28 and TRBJ2-7, with 10 nucleotides matching TRBD1. This CDR3 contains 15 residues. The trim removed 8 bases at V and 5 bases at J, leaving 12 bases unmatched. Germline V lookup: CDR1 MDHEN, CDR2 SYDVKM. In DNA, the CDR3 is TGTGCCAGCTCCCCGGGGGGACAGGGGATGGACGAGCAGTACTTC. It codes for CASSPGGQGMDEQYF. The entire variable domain, with the rest obtained from reference TRBV28 and TRBJ2-7, is as follows: DVKVTQSSRYLVKRTGEKVFLECVQDMDHENMFWYRQDPGLGLRLIYFSYDVKMKEKGDIPEGYSVSREKKERFSLILESASTNQTSMYLCASSPGGQGMDEQYFGPGTRLTVT.

V is TRBV7-9 and J is TRBJ2-3; TRBD2 matches 9 bases. The J segment lost 3 bases and the V segment lost 1 base, leaving 8 bases of the junction unmatched. CDR1 and CDR2 (germline): SEHNR, FQNEAQ (reference sequence). The CDR3 sequence is 17 residues long. Here the CDR3 reads CASSLDPSGVGTDTQYF. The CDR3 nucleotides are TGTGCCAGCAGCTTAGATCCTAGCGGGGTCGGAACAGATACGCAGTATTTT.

The chain recombines TRBV7-9 with TRBJ2-3; 9 bases are a match to TRBD2. The J segment lost 0 bases and the V segment lost 1 base, leaving 5 bases of the junction unmatched. Germline-derived CDR1 and CDR2 are SEHNR and FQNEAQ (reference sequence). The CDR3 is 17 residues long. CDR3 sequence: CASSLDPSGRSTDTQYF. CDR3 in DNA: TGTGCCAGCAGCTTAGATCCGAGCGGGAGGAGCACAGATACGCAGTATTTT.

The genes are TRBV4-2 and TRBJ1-1; 12 bases match TRBD1. The CDR3 loop spans 17 amino acids. The germline gives CDR1 LGHNA, CDR2 YNFKEQ. The trim removed 5 bases at V and 5 bases at J, leaving 12 bases unmatched. This CDR3 is CASSGNQGQGARTEAFF. In nucleotides, the CDR3 is TGTGCCAGCAGCGGAAATCAGGGACAGGGGGCGCGTACTGAAGCTTTCTTT.

This clone was seen just once. The chain has TRBV10-3 and TRBJ2-1; 9 nucleotides line up with TRBD2. CDR3 length: 17 residues. CDR1 is ENHRY and CDR2 is SYGVKD in the germline V gene. The junction had 10 bases not matched to a gene; V was cut back by 3 bases and J by 4 bases. CDR3 in amino acids: CAISEIGASGVYNEQFF. CDR3 sequence (DNA): TGTGCCATCAGTGAAATAGGGGCTAGCGGGGTGTACAATGAGCAGTTCTTC.

The chain is built from TRBV6-4 and TRBJ2-2, with D possibly matching TRBD2 (6 bases). From germline, CDR1 is MRHNA and CDR2 SNTAGT. V lost 6 bases and J 6 bases, leaving 11 bases between the germline ends. The CDR3 is made up of 13 amino acids. The CDR3 spells CASRRDWAGELFF. The CDR3 DNA sequence: TGTGCCAGCAGACGGGACTGGGCCGGGGAGCTGTTTTTT.

This chain connects TRBV11-2 to TRBJ2-5, with 11 positions matching TRBD2. The CDR3 extends over 18 amino acids. Germline CDR1 is SGHAT and CDR2 is FQNNGV. Trimming removed 5 bases from V and 3 bases from J; junction bases left unmatched: 14. The CDR3 DNA is TGTGCCAGCAGCCAGTCGGGGGCAGGGACTAGCGGAAAAGAGACCCAGTACTTC. It translates to CASSQSGAGTSGKETQYF.

This rearrangement joins TRBV7-2 to TRBJ1-2; tentatively, D is TRBD1 (6 bases). Germline loops: CDR1 SGHTA, CDR2 FQGNSA. CDR3 size: 15 residues. The ends were cut back, 1 base at V and 4 bases at J, with 13 bases in the middle. The CDR3, as DNA: TGTGCCAGCAGCTTAGGAGGGGGGGAATCCTATGGCTACACCTTC. Residues: CASSLGGGESYGYTF.

In its sample, this clone was seen a few times. This chain uses TRBV5-4 with TRBJ2-2; 7 bases are a match to TRBD1. The CDR3 has 16 residues. V was pared by 4 bases and J by 4 bases, with 10 bases of the junction left unmatched. CDR1 and CDR2 from the germline V gene are SGHNT and YYREEE (reference sequence). The CDR3 coding sequence is TGTGCCAGCAGCCCGCAACAGGGGCAGGGCACCGGGGAGCTGTTTTTT. This gives the protein CASSPQQGQGTGELFF.

This clone showed up just a few times. The chain is built from TRBV19 and TRBJ2-3; 7 bases match TRBD2. V lost 7 bases to trimming and J lost 3 bases; unmatched junction nucleotides: 7. The length of the CDR3 is 14 residues. CDR1 and CDR2 from the germline V gene are LNHDA and SQIVND (reference sequence). The CDR3 here is CASTKSSGTDTQYF. The CDR3 nucleotides are TGTGCCAGTACGAAGTCTAGCGGTACAGATACGCAGTATTTT.

The chain has TRBV27 and TRBJ2-3, with 8 bases aligning to TRBD2. CDR1 is MNHEY and CDR2 is SMNVEV in the germline V gene (reference sequence). The CDR3 has 16 residues. Unmatched junction bases numbered 4, after V lost 2 bases and J lost 0 bases. The CDR3 region has the DNA TGTGCCAGCAGTTTAAGATCTAGCGGGAGCACAGATACGCAGTATTTT. Translated, it gives CASSLRSSGSTDTQYF.

The chain uses TRBV9 and TRBJ1-2; 7 bases are shared with TRBD1. The CDR3 runs to 16 residues. The ends lost 2 bases at V and 4 bases at J; junction bases unmatched: 11. Germline V gives CDR1 SGDLS, CDR2 YYNGEE. This CDR3 reads CASSVGTASPSYGYTF. The CDR3 DNA reads TGTGCCAGCAGCGTCGGGACAGCTTCCCCTAGCTATGGCTACACCTTC.

The V gene is TRBV9, the J gene TRBJ1-1; TRBD1 is a possible D gene (5 bases). The CDR3 is 14 residues long. Germline V lookup: CDR1 SGDLS, CDR2 YYNGEE. V was trimmed by 0 bases and J by 3 bases, leaving 9 bases between them. The CDR3 protein is CASSVGGGDTEAFF. The CDR3 coding sequence is TGTGCCAGCAGCGTAGGCGGGGGGGACACTGAAGCTTTCTTT.